Following are 29 T cell receptor beta chains from one sample sequenced in a study of T cell responses to AZD1222 COVID-19 vaccine. Sequencing was performed with immunoSEQ multiplex PCR; in TCRdb, only in-frame clones are kept and a portion is missing. The sample has 150,000 to 200,000 clones, around 90% seen once. The sequencing here drew on peripheral blood, taken on day 0 of AZD1222 vaccination. These receptors all stem from an adult in good health.

V usage is TRBV6-1 and J usage is TRBJ2-1; maybe TRBD1 (5 bases). Deletions cut 1 base from V and 4 bases from J, with 11 bases between. This CDR3 spans 15 amino acids. Per germline, CDR1 MNHNS and CDR2 SASEGT. Written as DNA, the CDR3 is TGTGCCAGCAGTGAAGGTAGGGGCCTATACAATGAGCAGTTCTTC. Residues: CASSEGRGLYNEQFF.

This chain joins TRBV6-1 and TRBJ1-5, with a tentative D call TRBD1 (6 bases). The CDR3 covers 12 residues. Germline CDR1 is MNHNS and CDR2 is SASEGT. Between the trimmed V and J ends, which lost 3 bases and 10 bases, there was a span of 10 bases. The CDR3 coding sequence is TGTGCCAGCAGTGATCAGGGGAAACCCCAGCATTTT. It translates to CASSDQGKPQHF.

The chain carries TRBV5-1 and TRBJ2-7; TRBD1 matches at 9 bases. Germline V gene sequence: CDR1 SGHRS, CDR2 YFSETQ. With 3 bases clipped from V and 4 bases from J, the junction kept 2 bases outside the gene matches. The CDR3 is 13 amino acids. CDR3 DNA sequence: TGCGCCAGCAGCTCGACAGGGGGGTACGAGCAGTACTTC. It is translated as CASSSTGGYEQYF.

This clone was observed a single time. The chain combines TRBV5-1 with TRBJ1-1; D unresolved. This CDR3 region has 14 residues. Germline V CDR1 and CDR2: SGHRS, YFSETQ. V dropped 1 base and J dropped 2 bases, with 9 bases sitting between them. CDR3 bases: TGCGCCAGCAGCTTGCAACACCCAAACACTGAAGCTTTCTTT. Translating gives CASSLQHPNTEAFF.

The V gene is TRBV7-2, the J gene TRBJ1-5, with D unclear. The CDR3 has 15 amino acids. CDR1 and CDR2 (germline): SGHTA, FQGNSA. Trimming shortened V by 2 bases and J by 5 bases, and 13 bases separated the two germline ends. DNA for the CDR3: TGTGCCAGCAGCTTATGGTCCGGGGTTTATCAGCCCCAGCATTTT. Translated, it gives CASSLWSGVYQPQHF.

The chain combines TRBV9 with TRBJ2-1, with 11 bases fitting TRBD2. The CDR3 is 18 amino acids. The V segment lost 0 bases and the J segment 7 bases; nucleotides outside the gene matches: 12. Germline V gene data show CDR1 as SGDLS and CDR2 as YYNGEE. In DNA form, the CDR3 reads TGTGCCAGCAGCGTAGGTCTAGCGGGAGGACGCAGAGCGAATGAGCAGTTCTTC. This translates into CASSVGLAGGRRANEQFF.

The J gene is TRBJ2-5, the V gene TRBV27, with 7 bases that match TRBD1. After removal of 6 bases from V and 4 bases from J, the junction contained 11 bases not matched to a gene. Per germline, CDR1 MNHEY and CDR2 SMNVEV (reference sequence). The CDR3 is 15 residues long. CDR3 amino acids: CASRRDREWRETQYF. In DNA, the CDR3 is TGTGCCAGCAGACGAGACAGGGAGTGGCGAGAGACCCAGTACTTC.

The chain is built from TRBV19 and TRBJ1-1, with D possibly being TRBD1 (5 bases). Germline V gene data show CDR1 as LNHDA and CDR2 as SQIVND (reference sequence). This CDR3 spans 13 amino acids. Deletions cut 10 bases from V and 2 bases from J, with 14 bases between. The CDR3 DNA follows: TGTGCCACCAAACTAGGGGCCAACACTGAAGCTTTCTTT. Translated, it gives CATKLGANTEAFF.

The count of this clone is one. The chain uses TRBV25-1 and TRBJ1-2; 7 positions match TRBD1. Trimming cost V 3 bases and J 4 bases; bases outside gene matches: 11. There are 16 residues in the CDR3. Germline loops: CDR1 MGHDK, CDR2 SYGVNS. CDR3 in amino acids: CASSDTSVGTAYGYTF. CDR3 DNA sequence: TGTGCCAGCAGTGACACCTCCGTCGGGACAGCCTATGGCTACACCTTC.

The chain is built from TRBV18 and TRBJ1-2; tentative D call: TRBD1 (5 bases). CDR3 length: 13 residues. Trimming took 4 bases from V and 2 from J, leaving 8 bases between them. Germline loops: CDR1 KGHSH, CDR2 LQKENI. CDR3 coding DNA: TGTGCCAGCTCACAACAGGAAAACTATGGCTACACCTTC. It translates to CASSQQENYGYTF.

The chain links TRBV7-2 to TRBJ2-1, with unresolved D. The germline V gene encodes CDR1 SGHTA and CDR2 FQGNSA. V was clipped by 4 bases and J by 6 bases, with 16 bases between them. The CDR3 extends over 15 amino acids. The CDR3 bases are TGTGCCAGCAGCTCTGACTGGCTAGGGTCCAATGAGCAGTTCTTC. It specifies CASSSDWLGSNEQFF. The full variable domain, with the rest looked up from reference TRBV7-2 and TRBJ2-1, is GAGVSQSPSNKVTEKGKDVELRCDPISGHTALYWYRQSLGQGLEFLIYFQGNSAPDKSGLPSDRFSAERTGGSVSTLTIQRTQQEDSAVYLCASSSDWLGSNEQFFGPGTRLTVL.

The V and J genes are TRBV30 and TRBJ1-1; D ambiguous. The CDR3 loop spans 11 amino acids. V dropped 0 bases and J dropped 12 bases, with 11 bases sitting between them. Per germline, CDR1 GTSNPN and CDR2 SVGIG (reference sequence). The CDR3 DNA follows: TGTGCCTGGAGTGTCGGAGTAGTTCCTTTCTTT. Translation gives CAWSVGVVPFF.

This clone was recorded only once. This chain uses TRBV29-1 with TRBJ2-7; D is perhaps TRBD1 (5 bases). The CDR3 runs to 14 residues. V gave up 5 bases and J gave up 9 bases, with 23 bases separating them. Germline assignment: CDR1 SQVTM and CDR2 ANQGSEA. Here the CDR3 reads CSVSPQDGSAAQYF. The CDR3 nucleotides are TGCAGCGTTTCTCCACAGGACGGATCGGCCGCGCAGTACTTC.

This rearrangement joins TRBV2 to TRBJ1-6, with a possible D match to TRBD1 (5 bases). V lost 11 bases and J 6 bases, leaving 14 bases between the germline ends. From germline, CDR1 is SNHLY and CDR2 FYNNEI. The CDR3 totals 13 residues. CDR3 coding DNA: TGTGCCGGGACGCTTCAGGTTAATTCACCCCTCCACTTT. Its protein product is CAGTLQVNSPLHF. The full variable domain, rest sourced from reference TRBV2 and TRBJ1-6, is EPEVTQTPSHQVTQMGQEVILRCVPISNHLYFYWYRQILGQKVEFLVSFYNNEISEKSEIFDDQFSVERPDGSNFTLKIRSTKLEDSAMYFCAGTLQVNSPLHFGNGTRLTVT.

The J gene is TRBJ2-2, the V gene TRBV6-5; 11 bases map to TRBD1. The CDR3 spans 15 residues. Germline CDR1 is MNHEY and CDR2 is SVGAGI. V shed 5 bases and J 4 bases; nucleotides not matched to a gene: 3. The chain's CDR3 is CASSTGQGGTGELFF. Here the CDR3 DNA reads TGTGCCAGCAGTACGGGACAGGGGGGCACCGGGGAGCTGTTTTTT.

The chain links TRBV20-1 to TRBJ1-3; D is unresolved. The V end lost 0 bases, the J end lost 3 bases, and 0 bases lay between the germline ends. The CDR3 covers 11 residues. Germline V gives CDR1 DFQATT, CDR2 SNEGSKA (reference sequence). In DNA, the CDR3 is TGCAGTGCTAGAGATGGAAACACCATATATTTT. It translates to CSARDGNTIYF.

V usage is TRBV24-1 and J usage is TRBJ2-5; D uncertain. Germline CDR1 KGHDR, CDR2 SFDVKD. The CDR3 has 11 residues. Trimming removed 7 bases at V and 4 bases at J, with 6 bases between. CDR3 loop: CATSSSETQYF. CDR3 bases: TGTGCCACCAGCTCATCAGAGACCCAGTACTTC.

The rearrangement uses TRBV3-1 (or the pseudogene TRBV3-2) and TRBJ2-5; 7 positions match TRBD1. Germline V lookup: CDR1 LGHDT, CDR2 YNNKEL (reference sequence). J was trimmed by 6 bases and V by 0 bases; bases with no gene match: 16. The CDR3 runs 18 residues. The CDR3 protein is CASSQDSFDRAASKTQYF. The DNA for the CDR3 is TGTGCCAGCAGCCAAGACTCCTTCGACAGGGCAGCTTCGAAGACCCAGTACTTC.

The chain is built from TRBV6-4 and TRBJ2-2, with 14 bases that match TRBD2. Germline CDR1 MRHNA, CDR2 SNTAGT. This CDR3 has 17 residues. Trimming removed 6 bases from V and 3 bases from J; junction bases left unmatched: 6. The chain's CDR3 is CASRRLAGGLDTGELFF. In nucleotides, the CDR3 is TGTGCCAGCAGACGACTAGCGGGAGGGTTGGACACCGGGGAGCTGTTTTTT.

This clone showed up just once. The chain links TRBV9 to TRBJ1-2, with D maybe TRBD1 (6 bases). The CDR3 has 16 residues. Between the trimmed V and J ends, which lost 0 bases and 5 bases, there was a span of 17 bases. Germline V CDR1 and CDR2: SGDLS, YYNGEE. The CDR3, as DNA: TGTGCCAGCAGCGTAGCCCTCGGGGGGGCTACATATGGCTACACCTTC. As protein: CASSVALGGATYGYTF.

This chain joins TRBV19 and TRBJ2-1; the match to TRBD2 covers 12 bases. From germline, CDR1 is LNHDA and CDR2 SQIVND (reference sequence). J lost 2 bases, V lost 5 bases, and 4 bases had no gene match. CDR3 length: 16 residues. The CDR3 sequence is CASSLGLAGPYNEQFF. The CDR3, as DNA: TGTGCCAGTAGTCTAGGACTAGCGGGGCCCTACAATGAGCAGTTCTTC. The variable domain in full, completed from reference TRBV19 and TRBJ2-1, reads DGGITQSPKYLFRKEGQNVTLSCEQNLNHDAMYWYRQDPGQGLRLIYYSQIVNDFQKGDIAEGYSVSREKKESFPLTVTSAQKNPTAFYLCASSLGLAGPYNEQFFGPGTRLTVL.

CDR3 sequence: CASNWDRLTDTQYF. CDR3 bases: TGTGCCAGCAATTGGGACAGGCTCACAGATACGCAGTATTTT. The rearrangement links TRBV7-9 to TRBJ2-3, with TRBD1 identical over 8 bases. Germline CDR1 and CDR2: SEHNR and FQNEAQ (reference sequence). V shed 7 bases and J 2 bases; nucleotides not matched to a gene: 5. The CDR3 spans 14 residues.

The chain combines TRBV5-4 with TRBJ2-1; D may be TRBD1 or TRBD2 (5 bases each). This CDR3 has 15 amino acids. Trimming removed 1 base from V and 2 bases from J, with 10 bases in between. Germline CDR1 SGHNT, CDR2 YYREEE (reference sequence). The CDR3 sequence: CASSLRDPPYNEQFF. The CDR3 DNA reads as TGTGCCAGCAGCTTGAGGGACCCTCCCTACAATGAGCAGTTCTTC.

This chain links TRBV7-9 with TRBJ2-7, with D perhaps TRBD1 or TRBD2 (5 bases each). Looked up from germline, CDR1 is SEHNR and CDR2 is FQNEAQ (reference sequence). V was cut by 5 bases and J by 3 bases, with 14 bases left in between. The CDR3 has 14 residues. The CDR3 DNA follows: TGTGCCAGCAGCATTCGGGACGATAACTACGAGCAGTACTTC. Its protein product is CASSIRDDNYEQYF.

In this sample, this clone turned up once. The V and J genes are TRBV2 and TRBJ1-5; D is ambiguous. CDR3 size: 16 residues. Trimming left V 0 bases short and J 1 base short, with 10 bases between. Germline V gene data show CDR1 as SNHLY and CDR2 as FYNNEI. The CDR3: CASSEALLSSNQPQHF. DNA for the CDR3: TGTGCCAGCAGTGAAGCCCTTTTAAGCAGCAATCAGCCCCAGCATTTT.

The rearrangement uses TRBV29-1 and TRBJ1-2; perhaps TRBD1 as D (5 bases). The CDR3 has 14 amino acids. The V gene's germline CDR1 is SQVTM and CDR2 ANQGSEA. Trimming shortened V by 0 bases and J by 8 bases, and 16 bases separated the two germline ends. CDR3 loop: CSVEDRGLRGGYTF. CDR3 nucleotide sequence: TGCAGCGTTGAAGATCGCGGCCTTAGGGGAGGCTACACCTTC. The full variable domain, completed using reference TRBV29-1 and TRBJ1-2, is SAVISQKPSRDICQRGTSLTIQCQVDSQVTMMFWYRQQPGQSLTLIATANQGSEATYESGFVIDKFPISRPNLTFSTLTVSNMSPEDSSIYLCSVEDRGLRGGYTFGSGTRLTVV.

This clone was counted between two and nine times. The CDR3 DNA follows: TGCGCCAGCATTCCGGGGACCCAGACCCAGTACTTC. It yields the protein CASIPGTQTQYF. The chain uses TRBV10-1 and TRBJ2-5, with D perhaps TRBD1 or TRBD2 (5 bases each). Looked up from germline, CDR1 is WNHNN and CDR2 is SYGVQD (reference sequence). Trimming shortened V by 7 bases and J by 6 bases, and 12 bases separated the two germline ends. The CDR3 sequence is 12 residues long.

Comment on this clone: Germline and junction disagree at one end, which may indicate a read error. The V and J genes are TRBV19 and TRBJ1-1; D is unresolved. The CDR3 consists of 15 residues. CDR1 and CDR2 (germline): LNHDA, SQIVND (reference sequence). CDR3 residues: CASSIGIRNTRGAFF. The CDR3, as DNA: TGTGCCAGCAGTATAGGGATCAGAAACACGCGCGGAGCTTTCTTT.

This clone was found once. The chain combines TRBV3-1 (or the pseudogene TRBV3-2) with TRBJ2-1; 9 nucleotides align to TRBD1. Looked up from germline, CDR1 is LGHDT and CDR2 is YNNKEL (reference sequence). The CDR3 length is 16 residues. With 1 base clipped from V and 1 base from J, the junction kept 2 bases outside the gene matches. For the CDR3, the DNA is TGTGCCAGCAGCCAAGCGGACAGGGGTTCCTACAATGAGCAGTTCTTC. Protein sequence: CASSQADRGSYNEQFF.